This is a list of T cell receptor beta chains from one sample in a study of vaccination and CD4 T cells after COVID-19. Their antigen targets remain unknown. One entry per CDR3 protein, called by TCRdb with MiXCR from the PCR reads. This repertoire shows several thousand distinct CDR3 sequences, around 53% found once; its top ten account for roughly 18%. Sequenced input: CD4+ T cells from blood, cultured in vitro. The receptors derive from a human donor in good health. The CDR3 runs from the conserved cysteine through the conserved F or W. Fields, in order: V gene, J gene, clone size, CDR3 length, D gene, CDR3 protein, CDR3 DNA. A D gene is named only where the DNA matches it firmly. For some rows the clone size is stated as once, few or many, or as a class when expanded; others skip it.

v_gene: TRBV2
j_gene: TRBJ2-7
abundance: few
len: 17
d_gene: NA
CDR3aa: CASPRPSLPRSSYEQYF
CDR3nt: TGTGCCAGCCCCCGACCCTCCCTCCCACGGAGCTCCTACGAGCAGTACTTC

v_gene: TRBV5-4
j_gene: TRBJ2-3
abundance: NA
len: 18
d_gene: TRBD2
CDR3aa: CASSLGAGLAGGTDTQYF
CDR3nt: TGTGCCAGCAGCTTGGGTGCGGGACTAGCGGGGGGGACAGATACGCAGTATTTT

v_gene: TRBV14
j_gene: TRBJ2-4
abundance: NA
len: 15
d_gene: NA
CDR3aa: CASSQEGLAKNIQYF
CDR3nt: TGTGCCAGCAGCCAAGAAGGGCTAGCCAAAAACATTCAGTACTTC

v_gene: TRBV6-1
j_gene: TRBJ1-5
abundance: few
len: 14
d_gene: NA
CDR3aa: CASSPGRRNQPQHF
CDR3nt: TGTGCCAGCAGTCCGGGACGGAGAAATCAGCCCCAGCATTTT

v_gene: TRBV5-4
j_gene: TRBJ1-6
abundance: NA
len: 13
d_gene: NA
CDR3aa: CASSLGVNSPLHF
CDR3nt: TGTGCCAGCAGCTTGGGAGTTAATTCACCCCTCCACTTT

v_gene: TRBV24-1
j_gene: TRBJ2-3
abundance: once
len: 17
d_gene: TRBD2
CDR3aa: CATSDSLSGGGIDTQYF
CDR3nt: TGTGCCACCAGTGATTCCCTTAGCGGGGGCGGGATAGATACGCAGTATTTT

v_gene: TRBV16
j_gene: TRBJ2-7
abundance: NA
len: 16
d_gene: TRBD2
CDR3aa: CASSPGLAGGPVEQYF
CDR3nt: TGTGCCAGCAGCCCGGGACTAGCGGGAGGGCCTGTCGAGCAGTACTTC

v_gene: TRBV21-1
j_gene: TRBJ2-7
abundance: NA
len: 15
d_gene: NA
CDR3aa: CASSKRDRRPHEQYF
CDR3nt: TGTGCCAGCAGCAAGAGGGACAGGCGGCCCCACGAGCAGTACTTC

v_gene: TRBV7-9
j_gene: TRBJ1-1
abundance: NA
len: 16
d_gene: TRBD1
CDR3aa: CASSSSRTGTDTEAFF
CDR3nt: TGTGCCAGCAGCTCCTCTCGGACAGGGACGGACACTGAAGCTTTCTTT

v_gene: TRBV7-2
j_gene: TRBJ2-1
abundance: few
len: 15
d_gene: TRBD2
CDR3aa: CASSLAGGRYNEQFF
CDR3nt: TGTGCCAGCAGCCTGGCGGGGGGCCGATACAATGAGCAGTTCTTC

v_gene: TRBV7-2
j_gene: TRBJ1-2
abundance: once
len: 13
d_gene: NA
CDR3aa: CASNWRVGGGYTF
CDR3nt: TGTGCCAGCAACTGGCGGGTGGGAGGCGGCTACACCTTC

v_gene: TRBV7-2
j_gene: TRBJ2-5
abundance: few
len: 17
d_gene: NA
CDR3aa: CASSLIGPGAIQETQYF
CDR3nt: TGTGCCAGCAGCTTAATAGGACCAGGGGCGATCCAAGAGACCCAGTACTTC

v_gene: TRBV28
j_gene: TRBJ1-2
abundance: NA
len: 14
d_gene: TRBD1
CDR3aa: CASALGTGDYGYTF
CDR3nt: TGTGCCAGCGCACTAGGCACAGGGGACTATGGCTACACCTTC

v_gene: TRBV27
j_gene: TRBJ2-1
abundance: NA
len: 17
d_gene: TRBD2
CDR3aa: CASSLSIRGGKYNEQFF
CDR3nt: TGTGCCAGCAGTTTATCGATCCGCGGGGGTAAGTACAATGAGCAGTTCTTC

v_gene: TRBV18
j_gene: TRBJ1-5
abundance: NA
len: 16
d_gene: NA
CDR3aa: CASSPPGFDSNQPQHF
CDR3nt: TGTGCCAGCTCACCACCGGGGTTCGATAGCAATCAGCCCCAGCATTTT

v_gene: TRBV7-6
j_gene: TRBJ2-5
abundance: NA
len: 16
d_gene: TRBD2
CDR3aa: CASSGPGTSGGKTQYF
CDR3nt: TGTGCCAGCAGCGGACCCGGGACTAGCGGGGGGAAGACCCAGTACTTC

v_gene: TRBV20-1
j_gene: TRBJ2-7
abundance: NA
len: 16
d_gene: TRBD2
CDR3aa: CSAGLWTSGRAYEQYF
CDR3nt: TGCAGTGCTGGCCTGTGGACTAGCGGGAGGGCCTACGAGCAGTACTTC

v_gene: TRBV11-3
j_gene: TRBJ2-3
abundance: few
len: 13
d_gene: TRBD2
CDR3aa: CASSEGLANTQYF
CDR3nt: TGTGCCAGCAGCGAAGGACTAGCAAATACGCAGTATTTT

v_gene: TRBV7-2
j_gene: TRBJ2-2
abundance: NA
len: 15
d_gene: NA
CDR3aa: CASSLDGTYTGELFF
CDR3nt: TGTGCCAGCAGCTTAGATGGGACATACACCGGGGAGCTGTTTTTT

v_gene: TRBV5-1
j_gene: TRBJ2-5
abundance: NA
len: 14
d_gene: NA
CDR3aa: CASGASGGEETQYF
CDR3nt: TGCGCCAGCGGAGCTTCGGGTGGGGAAGAGACCCAGTACTTC

v_gene: TRBV5-4
j_gene: TRBJ1-5
abundance: NA
len: 12
d_gene: NA
CDR3aa: CASSSTGQPQHF
CDR3nt: TGTGCCAGCAGCTCAACAGGTCAGCCCCAGCATTTT

v_gene: TRBV12-3/TRBV12-4
j_gene: TRBJ2-3
abundance: few
len: 13
d_gene: NA
CDR3aa: CASYSRIADTQYF
CDR3nt: TGTGCCAGCTATTCCCGGATCGCAGATACGCAGTATTTT

v_gene: TRBV6-4
j_gene: TRBJ1-2
abundance: NA
len: 14
d_gene: TRBD1
CDR3aa: CASRESGTGLGYTF
CDR3nt: TGTGCCAGCAGAGAATCCGGGACAGGGCTAGGCTACACCTTC

v_gene: TRBV6-2/TRBV6-3
j_gene: TRBJ1-4
abundance: few
len: 16
d_gene: NA
CDR3aa: CASTKSGLTVNEKLFF
CDR3nt: TGTGCCAGCACCAAGTCCGGACTTACTGTTAATGAAAAACTGTTTTTT

v_gene: TRBV14
j_gene: TRBJ2-3
abundance: NA
len: 17
d_gene: NA
CDR3aa: CASSQASLGLGTDTQYF
CDR3nt: TGTGCCAGCAGCCAAGCTTCCTTGGGACTGGGCACAGATACGCAGTATTTT

v_gene: TRBV20-1
j_gene: TRBJ2-1
abundance: NA
len: 14
d_gene: NA
CDR3aa: CSAGGAAAPTEQFF
CDR3nt: TGCAGTGCCGGAGGGGCGGCGGCACCCACTGAGCAGTTCTTC

v_gene: TRBV20-1
j_gene: TRBJ2-1
abundance: NA
len: 14
d_gene: NA
CDR3aa: CSAIRTDASNEQFF
CDR3nt: TGCAGTGCTATTCGGACAGACGCATCCAATGAGCAGTTCTTC

v_gene: TRBV24-1
j_gene: TRBJ1-1
abundance: few
len: 13
d_gene: NA
CDR3aa: CAIQDGLNTEAFF
CDR3nt: TGTGCCATCCAGGACGGTTTGAACACTGAAGCTTTCTTT

v_gene: TRBV21-1
j_gene: TRBJ1-2
abundance: NA
len: 13
d_gene: NA
CDR3aa: CASSKARKDGYTF
CDR3nt: TGTGCCAGCAGCAAAGCGCGCAAGGATGGCTACACCTTC

v_gene: TRBV6-4
j_gene: TRBJ2-4
abundance: NA
len: 15
d_gene: NA
CDR3aa: CASSDEGLAKNIQYF
CDR3nt: TGTGCCAGCAGTGACGAGGGTCTAGCCAAAAACATTCAGTACTTC

v_gene: TRBV7-2
j_gene: TRBJ1-1
abundance: NA
len: 12
d_gene: NA
CDR3aa: CASSFPATGAFF
CDR3nt: TGTGCCAGCAGCTTTCCGGCCACAGGGGCTTTCTTT

v_gene: TRBV20-1
j_gene: TRBJ1-6
abundance: NA
len: 16
d_gene: NA
CDR3aa: CSARAMESSYNSPLHF
CDR3nt: TGCAGTGCTAGAGCCATGGAGAGCTCCTATAATTCACCCCTCCACTTT

v_gene: TRBV20-1
j_gene: TRBJ2-2
abundance: NA
len: 17
d_gene: TRBD2
CDR3aa: CSAGKAGTSGGTGELFF
CDR3nt: TGCAGTGCTGGGAAAGCCGGGACTAGCGGGGGCACCGGGGAGCTGTTTTTT

v_gene: TRBV20-1
j_gene: TRBJ1-1
abundance: NA
len: 11
d_gene: NA
CDR3aa: CSASNGIEAFF
CDR3nt: TGCAGTGCTAGTAACGGTATCGAAGCTTTCTTT

v_gene: TRBV20-1
j_gene: TRBJ1-2
abundance: NA
len: 15
d_gene: TRBD1
CDR3aa: CSARDPSQGANGYTF
CDR3nt: TGCAGTGCTAGAGATCCCAGCCAGGGGGCTAATGGCTACACCTTC

v_gene: TRBV7-2
j_gene: TRBJ2-7
abundance: NA
len: 15
d_gene: TRBD2
CDR3aa: CASSSLAGSSYEQYF
CDR3nt: TGTGCCAGCAGCTCCTTAGCGGGTAGCTCCTACGAGCAGTACTTC

v_gene: TRBV15
j_gene: TRBJ2-4
abundance: NA
len: 15
d_gene: NA
CDR3aa: CATSSRQGSKNIQYF
CDR3nt: TGTGCCACCAGCTCCCGCCAGGGGTCCAAAAACATTCAGTACTTC

v_gene: TRBV11-3
j_gene: TRBJ2-1
abundance: NA
len: 17
d_gene: NA
CDR3aa: CASSGGLQGESYNEQFF
CDR3nt: TGTGCCAGCAGCGGGGGACTACAGGGAGAGAGTTACAATGAGCAGTTCTTC

v_gene: TRBV12-3/TRBV12-4
j_gene: TRBJ2-7
abundance: NA
len: 14
d_gene: NA
CDR3aa: CASSLVGYSYEQYF
CDR3nt: TGTGCCAGCAGTTTAGTAGGCTACTCCTACGAGCAGTACTTC

v_gene: TRBV20-1
j_gene: TRBJ2-1
abundance: NA
len: 14
d_gene: TRBD2
CDR3aa: CSARPLASGGIKFF
CDR3nt: TGCAGTGCTAGACCCCTGGCGAGCGGGGGGATCAAGTTCTTC